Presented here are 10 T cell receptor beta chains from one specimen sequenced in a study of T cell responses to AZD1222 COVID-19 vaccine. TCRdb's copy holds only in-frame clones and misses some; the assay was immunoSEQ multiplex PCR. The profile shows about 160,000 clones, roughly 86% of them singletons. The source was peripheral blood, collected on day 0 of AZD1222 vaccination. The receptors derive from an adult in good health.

The CDR3 spells CASSYSGTGGEKLFF. Here the CDR3 DNA reads TGTGCCAGCAGTTACTCCGGGACAGGGGGCGAAAAACTGTTTTTT. The chain is built from TRBV6-5 and TRBJ1-4; TRBD1 matches 12 bases. The CDR3 loop spans 15 amino acids. The V segment lost 0 bases and the J segment 8 bases; nucleotides outside the gene matches: 1. Looked up from germline, CDR1 is MNHEY and CDR2 is SVGAGI.

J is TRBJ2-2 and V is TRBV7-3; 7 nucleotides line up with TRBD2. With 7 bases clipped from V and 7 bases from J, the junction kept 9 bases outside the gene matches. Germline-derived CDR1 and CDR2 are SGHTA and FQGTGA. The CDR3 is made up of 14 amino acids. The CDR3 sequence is CASILGEGFGELFF. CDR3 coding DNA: TGTGCCAGCATCCTGGGGGAGGGGTTCGGGGAGCTGTTTTTT.

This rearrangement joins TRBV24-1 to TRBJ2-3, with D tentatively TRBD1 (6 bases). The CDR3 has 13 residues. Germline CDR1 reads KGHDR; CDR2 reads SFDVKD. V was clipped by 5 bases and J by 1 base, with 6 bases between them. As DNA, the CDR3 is TGTGCCACCAGTGGACAGGGCACAGATACGCAGTATTTT. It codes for CATSGQGTDTQYF.

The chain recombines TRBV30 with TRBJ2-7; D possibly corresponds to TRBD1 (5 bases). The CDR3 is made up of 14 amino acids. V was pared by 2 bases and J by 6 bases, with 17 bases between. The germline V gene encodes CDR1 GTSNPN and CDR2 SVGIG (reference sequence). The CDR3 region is CAWSMKGMGIEQYF. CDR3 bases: TGTGCCTGGAGTATGAAGGGGATGGGGATCGAGCAGTACTTC. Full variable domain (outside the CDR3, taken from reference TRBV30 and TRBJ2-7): SQTIHQWPATLVQPVGSPLSLECTVEGTSNPNLYWYRQAAGRGLQLLFYSVGIGQISSEVPQNLSASRPQDRQFILSSKKLLLSDSGFYLCAWSMKGMGIEQYFGPGTRLTVT.

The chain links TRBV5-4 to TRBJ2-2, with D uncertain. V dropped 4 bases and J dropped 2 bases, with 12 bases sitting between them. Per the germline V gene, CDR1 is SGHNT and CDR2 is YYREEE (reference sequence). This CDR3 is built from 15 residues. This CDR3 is CASSPMTRNTGELFF. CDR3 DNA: TGTGCCAGCAGCCCCATGACCCGAAACACCGGGGAGCTGTTTTTT.

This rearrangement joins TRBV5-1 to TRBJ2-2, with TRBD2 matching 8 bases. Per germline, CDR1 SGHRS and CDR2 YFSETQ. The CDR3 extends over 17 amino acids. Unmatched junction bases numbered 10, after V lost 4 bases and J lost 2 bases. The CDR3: CASSPRVAGLNTGELFF. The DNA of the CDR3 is TGCGCCAGCAGCCCCCGGGTAGCGGGGTTAAACACCGGGGAGCTGTTTTTT.

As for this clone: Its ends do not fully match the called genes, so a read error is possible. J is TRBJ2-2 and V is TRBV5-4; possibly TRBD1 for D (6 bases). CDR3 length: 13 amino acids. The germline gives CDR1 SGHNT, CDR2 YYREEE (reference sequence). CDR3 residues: CASRTVDTGELFF. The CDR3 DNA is TGTGCAAGCAGGACAGTTGACACCGGGGAGCTGTTTTTT.

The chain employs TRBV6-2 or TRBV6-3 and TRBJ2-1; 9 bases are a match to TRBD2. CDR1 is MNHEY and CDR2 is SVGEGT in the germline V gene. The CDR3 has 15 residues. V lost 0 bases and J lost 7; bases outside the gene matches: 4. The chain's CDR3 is CASSYSAGGGNEQFF. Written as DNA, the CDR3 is TGTGCCAGCAGTTACTCAGCGGGAGGAGGGAATGAGCAGTTCTTC.

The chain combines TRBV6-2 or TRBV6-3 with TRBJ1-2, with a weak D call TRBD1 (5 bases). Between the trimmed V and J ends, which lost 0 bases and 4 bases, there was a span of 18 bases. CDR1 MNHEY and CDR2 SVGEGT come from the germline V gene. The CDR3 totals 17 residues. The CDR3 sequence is CASSYSTYRDPSYGYTF. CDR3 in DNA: TGTGCCAGCAGTTACTCGACATATCGGGACCCTTCCTATGGCTACACCTTC.

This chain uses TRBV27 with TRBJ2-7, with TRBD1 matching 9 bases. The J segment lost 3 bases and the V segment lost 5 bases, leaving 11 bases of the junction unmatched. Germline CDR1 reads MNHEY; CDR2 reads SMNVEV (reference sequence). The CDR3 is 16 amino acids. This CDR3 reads CASSKQPSGQGYEQYF. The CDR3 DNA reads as TGTGCCAGCAGTAAACAACCCTCGGGACAGGGCTACGAGCAGTACTTC.